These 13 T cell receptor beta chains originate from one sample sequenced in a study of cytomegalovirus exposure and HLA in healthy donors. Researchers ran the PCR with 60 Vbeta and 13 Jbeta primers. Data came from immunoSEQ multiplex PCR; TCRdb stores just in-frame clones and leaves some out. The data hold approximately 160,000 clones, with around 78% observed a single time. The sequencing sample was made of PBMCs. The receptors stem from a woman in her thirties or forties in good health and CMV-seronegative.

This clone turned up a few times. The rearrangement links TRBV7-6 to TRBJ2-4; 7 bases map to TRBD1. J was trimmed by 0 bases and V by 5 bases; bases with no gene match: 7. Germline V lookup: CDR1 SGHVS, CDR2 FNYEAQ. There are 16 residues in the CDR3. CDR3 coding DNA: TGTGCCAGCAGCCCTGAGGGGGCGGGAGCCAAAAACATTCAGTACTTC. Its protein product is CASSPEGAGAKNIQYF.

CDR3 DNA sequence: TGTGCCAGCAGCCTGGAGCTTGGTAGCTACAATGAGCAGTTCTTC. Translation: CASSLELGSYNEQFF. This rearrangement joins TRBV5-6 to TRBJ2-1, with D uncertain. Trimming cost V 4 bases and J 3 bases, with 14 bases left between them. Germline values: CDR1 SGHDT, CDR2 YYEEEE. This CDR3 has 15 amino acids.

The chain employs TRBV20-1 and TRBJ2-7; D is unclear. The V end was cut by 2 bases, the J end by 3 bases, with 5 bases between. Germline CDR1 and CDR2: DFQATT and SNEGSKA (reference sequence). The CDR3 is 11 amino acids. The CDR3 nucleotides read TGCAGTGCTAGATCCAGCTACGAGCAGTACTTC. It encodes CSARSSYEQYF.

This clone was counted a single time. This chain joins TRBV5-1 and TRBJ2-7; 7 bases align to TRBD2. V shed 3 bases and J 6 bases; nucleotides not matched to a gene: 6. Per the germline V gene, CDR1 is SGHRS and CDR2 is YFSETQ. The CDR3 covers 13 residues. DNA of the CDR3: TGCGCCAGCAGCTCCGGTGGGGGGGGCGAGCAGTACTTC. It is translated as CASSSGGGGEQYF. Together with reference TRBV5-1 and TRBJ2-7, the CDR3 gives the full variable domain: KAGVTQTPRYLIKTRGQQVTLSCSPISGHRSVSWYQQTPGQGLQFLFEYFSETQRNKGNFPGRFSGRQFSNSRSEMNVSTLELGDSALYLCASSSGGGGEQYFGPGTRLTVT.

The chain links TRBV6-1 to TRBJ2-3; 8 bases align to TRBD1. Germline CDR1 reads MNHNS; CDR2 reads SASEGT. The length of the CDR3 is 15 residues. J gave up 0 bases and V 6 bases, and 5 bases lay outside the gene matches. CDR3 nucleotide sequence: TGTGCCAGCAGGGACGGGACAGGTAGCACAGATACGCAGTATTTT. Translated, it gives CASRDGTGSTDTQYF.

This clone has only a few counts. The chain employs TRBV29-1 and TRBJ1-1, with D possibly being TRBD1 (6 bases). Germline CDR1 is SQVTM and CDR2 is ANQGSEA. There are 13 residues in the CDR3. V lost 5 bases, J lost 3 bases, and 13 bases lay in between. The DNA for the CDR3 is TGCAGCGTTACAGGGAATACTGACACTGAAGCTTTCTTT. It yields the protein CSVTGNTDTEAFF.

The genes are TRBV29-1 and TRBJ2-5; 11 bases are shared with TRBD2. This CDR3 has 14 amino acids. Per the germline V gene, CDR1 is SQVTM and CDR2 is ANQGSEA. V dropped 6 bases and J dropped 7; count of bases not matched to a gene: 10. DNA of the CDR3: TGCAGCGTCGTCATTCTAGCGGGAGGAGGGACCCAGTACTTC. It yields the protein CSVVILAGGGTQYF.

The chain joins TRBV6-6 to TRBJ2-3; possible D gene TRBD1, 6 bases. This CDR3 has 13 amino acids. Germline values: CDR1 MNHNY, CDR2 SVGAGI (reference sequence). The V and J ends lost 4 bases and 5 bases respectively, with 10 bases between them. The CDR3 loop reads CASSSLTGDTQYF. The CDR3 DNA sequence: TGTGCCAGCAGTTCCCTGACAGGAGATACGCAGTATTTT.

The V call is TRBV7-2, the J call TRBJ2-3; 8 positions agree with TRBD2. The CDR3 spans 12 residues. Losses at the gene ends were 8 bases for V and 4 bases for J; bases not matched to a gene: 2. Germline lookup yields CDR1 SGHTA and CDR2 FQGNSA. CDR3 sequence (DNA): TGTGCCAGCCGGGAGGGCTCAGATACGCAGTATTTT. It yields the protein CASREGSDTQYF.

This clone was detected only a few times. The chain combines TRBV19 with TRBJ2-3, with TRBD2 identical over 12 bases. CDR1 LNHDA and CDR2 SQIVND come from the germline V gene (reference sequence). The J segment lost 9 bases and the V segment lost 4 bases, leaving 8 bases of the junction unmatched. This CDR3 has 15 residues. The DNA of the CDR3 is TGTGCCAGTAGTACGTCGGGACTAGCGGGTGGCACGCAGTATTTT. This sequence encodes CASSTSGLAGGTQYF.

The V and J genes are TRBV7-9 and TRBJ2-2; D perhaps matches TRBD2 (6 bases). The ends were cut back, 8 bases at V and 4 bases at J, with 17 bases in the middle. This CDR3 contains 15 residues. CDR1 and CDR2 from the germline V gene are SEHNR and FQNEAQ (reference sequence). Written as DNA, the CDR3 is TGTGCCAGCGGACTTTCTGGGGGGATCACCGGGGAGCTGTTTTTT. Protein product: CASGLSGGITGELFF.

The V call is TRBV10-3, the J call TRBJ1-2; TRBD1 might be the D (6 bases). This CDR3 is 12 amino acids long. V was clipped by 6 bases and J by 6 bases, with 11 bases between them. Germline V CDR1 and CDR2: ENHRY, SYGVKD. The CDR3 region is CAISPQGDGYTF. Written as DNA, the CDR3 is TGTGCCATCAGCCCACAGGGAGATGGCTACACCTTC.

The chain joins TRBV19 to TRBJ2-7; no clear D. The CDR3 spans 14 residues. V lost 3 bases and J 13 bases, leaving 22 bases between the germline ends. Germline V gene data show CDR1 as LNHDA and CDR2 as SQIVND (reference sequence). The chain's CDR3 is CASSMEAPGARLYF. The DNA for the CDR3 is TGTGCCAGTAGTATGGAAGCTCCCGGAGCCCGTTTATACTTC.